Following are 5 T cell receptor beta chains from one sample sequenced in a study of tumor-infiltrating lymphocytes in primary liver carcinoma. Without any cell sorting, roughly 17-31 mg of bulk tissue yielded co-extracted RNA and DNA. Making TCR beta cDNA involved 400 to 600 ng total RNA and a constant-region primer. Sequencing libraries for TCR beta derived from three nested multiplex PCR rounds that used slightly modified ARM-PCR. Investigators reported that the first two PCR rounds, at roughly 10 cycles each, used TRBV1-TRBV30 forward primers with a C-beta reverse primer. Via MiXCR, TCRdb re-called the multiplex PCR reads, giving one row per CDR3 protein. Here the sample spans about 48,000 distinct CDR3 sequences, over 65% being singletons. Sequencing input: liver tumor tissue from sampling region 3. As for subset: tumor region T3, left-lateral pole. These receptors originate from a man in his forties with primary liver carcinoma and hepatitis B virus infection.

This clonotype was detected only a few times. The V and J genes are TRBV7-3 and TRBJ2-1; 10 nucleotides line up with TRBD2. Losses at the gene ends were 0 bases for V and 7 bases for J; bases not matched to a gene: 0. The CDR3 sequence is 14 residues long. Germline lookup yields CDR1 SGHTA and CDR2 FQGTGA. The CDR3 loop reads CASSLTSGRNEQFF. Written as DNA, the CDR3 is TGTGCCAGCAGCTTAACTAGCGGGAGGAATGAGCAGTTCTTC. The full variable domain, in which reference TRBV7-3 and TRBJ2-1 provide the parts outside the CDR3, is GAGVSQTPSNKVTEKGKYVELRCDPISGHTALYWYRQSLGQGPEFLIYFQGTGAADDSGLPNDRFFAVRPEGSVSTLKIQRTERGDSAVYLCASSLTSGRNEQFFGPGTRLTVL.

For this clonotype: This sequence may be a read error, since a much larger clone differs from it by one base. CDR3 in amino acids: CVSSQPRTSTDTQYF. CDR3 in DNA: TGTGTCAGCAGCCAGCCCCGAACTAGCACAGATACGCAGTATTTT. The chain has TRBV7-9 and TRBJ2-3; D not certain. The CDR3 has 15 amino acids. Germline lookup yields CDR1 SEHNR and CDR2 FQNEAQ (reference sequence).

Remarks on this clonotype: Since the CDR3 does not end with the conserved phenylalanine or tryptophan, this likely comes from a read error. No DNA is shown, since the ends of the CDR3 on it are uncertain; the CDR3 is the one TCRdb lists. This chain connects TRBV11-2 to TRBJ2-1; the table's D call, TRBD2, was not checked against the DNA. The CDR3 is made up of 16 amino acids, end residues included. Germline loops: CDR1 SGHAT, CDR2 FQNNGV. The CDR3 protein is CASSYSSTSRKGGGFL.

A remark on this clonotype: The CDR3 end shows no conserved phenylalanine or tryptophan, and so a read error is likely. The gene calls are TRBV12-3 or TRBV12-4 and TRBJ2-2; D unresolved. The CDR3 consists of 13 residues. CDR3 amino acids: CASSFQDTGELFS. The CDR3 DNA sequence: TGCGCCAGCAGTTTTCAGGACACCGGGGAGCTGTTTTCT.

V usage is TRBV5-6 and J usage is TRBJ2-5, with 8 bases that match TRBD2. V was clipped by 8 bases and J by 5 bases; unmatched bases: 8. Per germline, CDR1 SGHDT and CDR2 YYEEEE. This CDR3 has 13 amino acids. CDR3 nucleotide sequence: TGTGCCAGTAGCCTCGGGAGGGGGGAGACCCAGTACTTC. It codes for CASSLGRGETQYF.